This T cell receptor beta chain was profiled in a study of beta chain features in type 1 diabetes. In the study overall: Investigators examined approximately 100,000,000 sorted cells across all samples.

This clone was detected only a few times. This same CDR3 is encoded by further DNA sequences in the sample. Expressed TCRB transcripts got sequenced, as all isolated RNA was reverse transcribed. Libraries were prepared by immunoSEQ multiplex PCR; TCRdb keeps only in-frame clonotypes and omits some of them. The sample yields fewer than 150,000 clones, 6.9% seen once. Germline CDR1 and CDR2: SGHVS and FNYEAQ. This CDR3 comprises 17 residues. The V segment lost 1 base and the J segment 3 bases; nucleotides outside the gene matches: 5. V and J are TRBV7-6 and TRBJ2-3, with TRBD2 matching over 12 bases. The sequence came from a woman aged 30 to 39 in good health. Specimen: central memory CD4+ T cells from blood. In nucleotides, the CDR3 is TGTGCCAGCAGCTTAGGATTGACTAGCGGGAGTACAGATACGCAGTATTTT. Encoded protein: CASSLGLTSGSTDTQYF.